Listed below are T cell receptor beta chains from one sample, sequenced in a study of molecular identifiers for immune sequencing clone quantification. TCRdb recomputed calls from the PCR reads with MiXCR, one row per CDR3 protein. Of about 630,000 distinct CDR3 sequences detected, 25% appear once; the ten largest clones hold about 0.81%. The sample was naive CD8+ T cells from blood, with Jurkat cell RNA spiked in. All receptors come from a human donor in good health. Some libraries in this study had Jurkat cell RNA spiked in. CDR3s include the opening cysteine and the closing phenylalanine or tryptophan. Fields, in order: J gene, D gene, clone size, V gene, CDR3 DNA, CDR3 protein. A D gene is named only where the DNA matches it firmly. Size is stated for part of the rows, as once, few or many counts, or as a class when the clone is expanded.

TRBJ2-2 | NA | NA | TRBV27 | TGTGCCAGCAGTTTATCGATACGGGGAAGGACCGGGGAGCTGATTTTT | CASSLSIRGRTGELIF
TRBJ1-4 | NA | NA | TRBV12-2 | TGTGCAAGTCGCTCATACTCCGGGACGGTGAAAATGGATGAAAAACTGTTTTTT | CASRSYSGTVKMDEKLFF
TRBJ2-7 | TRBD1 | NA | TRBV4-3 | TGCGCCAGCAGCCGGACGACAGGGGGCGGCACCTACGAGCAGTACTTC | CASSRTTGGGTYEQYF
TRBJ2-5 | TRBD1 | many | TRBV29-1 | TGCAGCGTTGTGGACAGGGCGTACCAAGAGACCCAGTACTTC | CSVVDRAYQETQYF
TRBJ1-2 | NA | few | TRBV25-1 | TGTGCCAGCAGTGAGACCTCGACAGGCAGCAATGGCTACACCTTC | CASSETSTGSNGYTF
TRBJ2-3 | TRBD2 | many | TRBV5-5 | TGTGCCAGCAGCTTCGAGTGGTCGGGAGGCTCCACAGATACGCAGTATTTT | CASSFEWSGGSTDTQYF
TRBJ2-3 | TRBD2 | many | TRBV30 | TGTGCCTCCCTAGGACTAGCGGGAGGTTTAGATACGCAGTATTTT | CASLGLAGGLDTQYF
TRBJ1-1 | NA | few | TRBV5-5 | TGTGCCAGCAGCTTCAACCGCGCTGAAGCTTTCTTT | CASSFNRAEAFF
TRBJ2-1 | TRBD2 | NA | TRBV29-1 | TGCAGCGTTGAAGATCGTAGCGGGAAGATGACAGAGCAGTTCTTC | CSVEDRSGKMTEQFF
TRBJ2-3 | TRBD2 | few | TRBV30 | TGTGCCTGGGGGACTAGCGGGAGCATCAGGTATTTT | CAWGTSGSIRYF
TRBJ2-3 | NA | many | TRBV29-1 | TGCAGCGTTGAAGAATTCCCCCCCAGCACAGATACGCAGTATTTT | CSVEEFPPSTDTQYF
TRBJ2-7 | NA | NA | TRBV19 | TGTGCCAGTACAGGGAGCCCCTACGAGCAGTACTTC | CASTGSPYEQYF
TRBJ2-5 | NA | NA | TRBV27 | TGTGCCAGCAGTTTAACCAACCAAGAGACCCAGTACTTC | CASSLTNQETQYF
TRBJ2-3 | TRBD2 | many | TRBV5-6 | TGTGCCAGCAGCCCAGCTAAAGCGGGAGCTAGAGATACGCAGTATTTT | CASSPAKAGARDTQYF
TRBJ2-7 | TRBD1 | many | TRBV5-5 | TGTGCCAGCAGCTTCGGCCCGGGACAGGGATCCGAGCAGTACTTC | CASSFGPGQGSEQYF
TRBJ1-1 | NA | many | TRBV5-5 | TGTGCCAGCAGCCGCCAGCAGGACATGAACACTGAAGCTTTCTTT | CASSRQQDMNTEAFF
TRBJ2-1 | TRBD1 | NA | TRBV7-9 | TGTGCCACCCGAGGACAGGCCAGCTCCTACAATGAGCAGTTCTTC | CATRGQASSYNEQFF
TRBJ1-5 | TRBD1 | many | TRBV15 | TGTGCCACCAGCGGACAGGGGGGCAATCAGCCCCAGCATTTT | CATSGQGGNQPQHF
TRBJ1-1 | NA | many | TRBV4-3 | TGCGCCAGCAGCCAATCCGGGGCCTACACTGAAGCTTTCTTT | CASSQSGAYTEAFF
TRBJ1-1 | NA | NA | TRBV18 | TGTGCCAGCTCACCCGTCAGGGGAGTCATGAACACTGAAGCTTTCTTT | CASSPVRGVMNTEAFF
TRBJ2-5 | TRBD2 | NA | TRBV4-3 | TGCGCCAGCAGCCAAGATTTGAGCGGGAGTACGGGGACCCAGTACTTC | CASSQDLSGSTGTQYF
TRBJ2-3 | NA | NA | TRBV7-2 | TGTGCCAGCTGGCTATCCATGGGGACAGATACGCAGTATTTT | CASWLSMGTDTQYF
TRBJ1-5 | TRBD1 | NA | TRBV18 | TGTGCCAGCTCACACGCAGGGGGCAGTAATCAGCCCCAGCATTTT | CASSHAGGSNQPQHF
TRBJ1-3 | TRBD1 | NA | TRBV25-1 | TGTGCCAGCAGTGATACCGGGACAGGGAGTAACGCCATATATTTT | CASSDTGTGSNAIYF
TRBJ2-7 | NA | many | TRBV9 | TGTGCCAGCAACCCGGGGACACCAAACTACGAGCAGTACTTC | CASNPGTPNYEQYF
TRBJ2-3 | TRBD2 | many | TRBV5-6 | TGTGCCAGCAGCGGGGGACTAGCGGGGAAGTCTAGCACAGATACGCAGTATTTT | CASSGGLAGKSSTDTQYF